The next 17 T cell receptor beta chains were all read from a single sample in a study of response to subunit inactivated influenza vaccine (dated by TCRdb to about 2018). Libraries were prepared through RT-PCR. The instrument given in TCRdb is Illumina HiSeq 2500. TCRdb reprocessed the public reads (quality trimming at Q25 with fastp, clone calling with MiXCR) and kept in-frame beta chains. Rows are unified per CDR3 protein, each entry keeping the most common DNA and genes. The sample contains 530,000 or so distinct CDR3 sequences, around 11% of them found a single time. The ten largest clones represent around 9.6% of the sample. The specimen comprised PBMCs from blood, sampled on the day of vaccination. Receptor source: a man aged 50 to 59 who received an inactivated influenza vaccine. Donor details come from another sample of the same person, matched by shared clones.

The chain recombines TRBV7-9 with TRBJ2-1; 7 bases align to TRBD2. Germline lookup yields CDR1 SEHNR and CDR2 FQNEAQ (reference sequence). Unmatched junction bases numbered 11, after V lost 5 bases and J lost 4 bases. The length of the CDR3 is 16 residues. The CDR3 loop is CASSEHPLAEYNEQFF. CDR3 nucleotide sequence: TGTGCCAGCAGCGAACATCCCCTAGCGGAATACAATGAGCAGTTCTTC.

The gene calls are TRBV10-3 and TRBJ1-5; possibly TRBD1 for D (5 bases). Germline lookup yields CDR1 ENHRY and CDR2 SYGVKD. This CDR3 region has 15 residues. Trimming took 8 bases from V and 1 from J, leaving 15 bases between them. The CDR3 DNA is TGTGCCATCGGGGGGGAGGGAACGAGCAATCAGCCCCAGCATTTT. This translates into CAIGGEGTSNQPQHF.

This rearrangement joins TRBV7-6 to TRBJ2-7; 9 bases are a match to TRBD2. Germline loops: CDR1 SGHVS, CDR2 FNYEAQ. The CDR3 consists of 14 residues. Trimming took 5 bases from V and 4 from J; bases not matched to a gene: 6. The CDR3 DNA is TGTGCCAGCAGCCGAATAGCGGGAGTTTACGAGCAGTACTTC. Translated, it gives CASSRIAGVYEQYF.

This clonotype was seen only a few times. The chain employs TRBV20-1 and TRBJ2-1; TRBD1 or TRBD2 may be the D gene (5 bases each). The CDR3 covers 13 residues. Germline V gene data show CDR1 as DFQATT and CDR2 as SNEGSKA (reference sequence). V lost 4 bases and J 7 bases, leaving 14 bases between the germline ends. The CDR3 nucleotides read TGCAGTGCTACTCCTGACTGGGGGAATGAGCAGTTCTTC. It translates to CSATPDWGNEQFF.

The gene calls are TRBV4-3 and TRBJ1-6; possible D gene TRBD1, 5 bases. Per germline, CDR1 LGHNA and CDR2 YSLEER. This CDR3 is 17 amino acids long. Trimming left V 0 bases short and J 1 base short, with 10 bases between. In DNA form, the CDR3 reads TGCGCCAGCAGCCAAGAGTTGAGGGGATCCTATAATTCACCCCTCCACTTT. Translation gives CASSQELRGSYNSPLHF.

This clonotype was observed at least ten times. The chain couples TRBV7-7 to TRBJ2-3, with D unresolved. The germline gives CDR1 SSHAT, CDR2 FNYEAQ (reference sequence). The V end was cut by 5 bases, the J end by 0 bases, with 15 bases between. The CDR3 loop spans 16 amino acids. In DNA, the CDR3 is TGTGCCAGCAGCCCAGGTCTGAGTTCTAGCACAGATACGCAGTATTTT. It specifies CASSPGLSSSTDTQYF.

This clonotype was seen only a few times. This rearrangement joins TRBV18 to TRBJ2-3; 9 bases are shared with TRBD1. J was trimmed by 2 bases and V by 3 bases; bases with no gene match: 6. This CDR3 is 16 amino acids long. Germline values: CDR1 KGHSH, CDR2 LQKENI. In nucleotides, the CDR3 is TGTGCCAGCTCACCGTCCGGGACAGGGCTCACAGATACGCAGTATTTT. Amino acids: CASSPSGTGLTDTQYF. The full variable domain, with the rest looked up from reference TRBV18 and TRBJ2-3, is NAGVMQNPRHLVRRRGQEARLRCSPMKGHSHVYWYRQLPEEGLKFMVYLQKENIIDESGMPKERFSAEFPKEGPSILRIQQVVRGDSAAYFCASSPSGTGLTDTQYFGPGTRLTVL.

This clonotype was seen ten or more times. The chain employs TRBV4-3 and TRBJ1-2; 12 bases align to TRBD1. Germline V lookup: CDR1 LGHNA, CDR2 YSLEER. V was clipped by 0 bases and J by 4 bases; unmatched bases: 9. CDR3 length: 18 amino acids. The CDR3 bases are TGCGCCAGCAGCCAAGATCGGGGACAGGGGGCGCAGTCCTATGGCTACACCTTC. Its translation: CASSQDRGQGAQSYGYTF.

The chain couples TRBV4-3 to TRBJ2-5; 10 bases agree with TRBD2. With V trimmed by 3 bases and J by 4 bases, 11 bases remained unmatched. CDR3 length: 17 amino acids. In germline, CDR1 is LGHNA, CDR2 YSLEER. The CDR3 spells CASSHLLSGTSVETQYF. The CDR3 nucleotides are TGCGCCAGCAGCCACCTTTTATCCGGGACTAGCGTAGAGACCCAGTACTTC.

Turning to this clonotype: One end of the junction varies from germline; a read error may be responsible. This chain connects TRBV12-3 or TRBV12-4 to TRBJ2-1; the match to TRBD2 covers 14 bases. The CDR3 is 17 residues long. CDR3 amino acids: CASSPGLAGEYYSEQFF. CDR3 nucleotide sequence: TGTGCCAGCAGTCCGGGACTAGCGGGGGAGTACTACAGTGAGCAGTTCTTC.

The CDR3 DNA is TGCAGCGTTGAAGGACACGGGGGGGACCACGAGCAGTACTTC. Protein product: CSVEGHGGDHEQYF. The chain combines TRBV29-1 with TRBJ2-7; 8 bases are shared with TRBD2. With 1 base clipped from V and 5 bases from J, the junction kept 7 bases outside the gene matches. The CDR3 extends over 14 amino acids. Germline V gene lookup returns CDR1 SQVTM and CDR2 ANQGSEA.

This clonotype was found a few times. The CDR3 DNA reads as TGCGCCAGCAGCCTCGGGACTAGCGGGAGTCCCGACAATGAGCAGTTCTTC. Its protein product is CASSLGTSGSPDNEQFF. V usage is TRBV5-1 and J usage is TRBJ2-1; TRBD2 matches at 14 bases. The CDR3 is 17 residues long. The V gene end was trimmed by 4 bases and the J gene end by 5 bases; junction bases not matched to a gene: 8. Germline CDR1 SGHRS, CDR2 YFSETQ.

The chain links TRBV7-6 to TRBJ2-7; 7 nucleotides line up with TRBD2. The CDR3 sequence is 14 residues long. The junction had 4 bases not matched to a gene; V was cut back by 0 bases and J by 5 bases. Germline V lookup: CDR1 SGHVS, CDR2 FNYEAQ. CDR3 protein: CASSLATAGDEQYF. CDR3 in DNA: TGTGCCAGCAGCTTAGCGACCGCGGGGGACGAGCAGTACTTC.

This chain uses TRBV24-1 with TRBJ2-1, with D possibly being TRBD1 (6 bases). The CDR3 length is 16 residues. The germline V gene has CDR1 KGHDR and CDR2 SFDVKD. The germline V and J ends were trimmed by 0 bases and 5 bases, with 13 bases remaining between them. The DNA of the CDR3 is TGTGCCACCAGTGATTTGAAAGGGGGTAACCACAATGAGCAGTTCTTC. This gives the protein CATSDLKGGNHNEQFF.

A remark on this clonotype: Possible read error: a much larger clone is one base away. DNA of the CDR3: TGTGCCAGCAGTATCGGAGCCGGGGAGCTGTTTTTT. Translation gives CASSIGAGELFF. The chain joins TRBV27 to TRBJ2-2; D is ambiguous. CDR1 and CDR2 (germline): MNHEY, SMNVEV (reference sequence). The ends were cut back, 5 bases at V and 6 bases at J, with 7 bases in the middle. The CDR3 loop spans 12 amino acids.

Ten or more counts support this clonotype. The genes are TRBV6-5 and TRBJ2-7; a weak D match, TRBD2 (6 bases). V lost 7 bases and J 0 bases, leaving 7 bases between the germline ends. Germline-derived CDR1 and CDR2 are MNHEY and SVGAGI. This CDR3 contains 12 residues. CDR3 nucleotides: TGTGCCAGCACCGGGAGCTCCTACGAGCAGTACTTC. It specifies CASTGSSYEQYF.

The rearrangement joins TRBV5-6 to TRBJ1-1; no definite D call. The V gene lost 0 bases and the J gene lost 3 bases, with 6 bases spanning the gap. The CDR3 length is 13 residues. The germline V gene encodes CDR1 SGHDT and CDR2 YYEEEE. The CDR3 sequence is CASSLGFYTEAFF. DNA of the CDR3: TGTGCCAGCAGCTTGGGGTTCTACACTGAAGCTTTCTTT.